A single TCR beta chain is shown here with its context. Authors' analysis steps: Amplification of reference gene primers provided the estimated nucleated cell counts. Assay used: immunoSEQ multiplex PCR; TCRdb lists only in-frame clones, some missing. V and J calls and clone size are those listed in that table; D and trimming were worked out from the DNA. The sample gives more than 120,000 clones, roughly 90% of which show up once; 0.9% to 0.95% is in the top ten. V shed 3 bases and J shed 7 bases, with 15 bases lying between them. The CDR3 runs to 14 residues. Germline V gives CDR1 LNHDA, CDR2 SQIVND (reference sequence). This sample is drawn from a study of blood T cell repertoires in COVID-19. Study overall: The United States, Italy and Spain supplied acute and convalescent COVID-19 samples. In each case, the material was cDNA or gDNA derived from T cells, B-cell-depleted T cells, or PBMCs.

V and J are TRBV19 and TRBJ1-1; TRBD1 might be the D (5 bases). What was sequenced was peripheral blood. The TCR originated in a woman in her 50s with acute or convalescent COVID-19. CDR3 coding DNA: TGTGCCAGTAGTATGCCCTCAGCCCAGGGTGAAGCTTTCTTT. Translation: CASSMPSAQGEAFF. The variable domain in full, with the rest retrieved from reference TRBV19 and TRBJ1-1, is DGGITQSPKYLFRKEGQNVTLSCEQNLNHDAMYWYRQDPGQGLRLIYYSQIVNDFQKGDIAEGYSVSREKKESFPLTVTSAQKNPTAFYLCASSMPSAQGEAFFGQGTRLTVV.